Below, 28 T cell receptor beta chains from the same sample are listed, as sequenced in a study of T cells expressing NK-cell markers (dated by TCRdb to 2020 to 2021). Libraries were made using 5' RACE. The instrument given in TCRdb is Illumina HiSeq 2000. The reads were reprocessed in TCRdb, with one entry per CDR3 protein sequence and no accompanying DNA. This specimen's table enumerates hundreds of thousands of distinct CDR3 sequences. The ten largest clones add up to 5.2% of the sample. The sample consisted of blood T cells: a sorted CD56 or NKG2C T cell subset, CD4+ or CD8+ T cells, or bulk PBMC T cells (not recorded which). Source of these receptors: a man aged 18-75 years in good health.

V usage is TRBV6-4 and J usage is TRBJ1-2; the TCRdb call, TRBD1, lacks DNA for checking. The CDR3 length is 13 residues. Germline loops: CDR1 MRHNA, CDR2 SNTAGT. The CDR3 loop is CASSVGQGRGYTF.

The rearrangement uses TRBV6-5 and TRBJ1-5; TCRdb returns TRBD1, unconfirmable since there is no DNA. The CDR3 has 15 amino acids. Germline V CDR1 and CDR2: MNHEY, SVGAGI. CDR3 region: CASSTRTGLDQPQHF.

The rearrangement joins TRBV5-6 to TRBJ2-4; the D gene TCRdb calls, TRBD1, cannot be checked with no DNA. The germline CDR1 and CDR2 sequences are SGHDT and YYEEEE. The CDR3 extends over 14 amino acids. CDR3: CASSEYRDRYIQYF.

The chain employs TRBV10-3 and TRBJ2-7; TCRdb's assignment of TRBD1 cannot be checked, as there is no DNA. This CDR3 has 14 residues. CDR1 is ENHRY, CDR2 SYGVKD, per germline. This CDR3 reads CAISEGRDPSRQYF.

This rearrangement joins TRBV15 to TRBJ2-5; TCRdb's D gene call, TRBD1, goes unchecked for lack of DNA. The CDR3 extends over 15 amino acids. The V gene's germline CDR1 is LNHNV and CDR2 YYDKDF (reference sequence). CDR3 loop: CATSTTGQASMAQYF.

CDR3 amino acids: CASSPGRGRQETQYF. The chain is built from TRBV12-3 or TRBV12-4 and TRBJ2-5; TCRdb lists TRBD1, though no DNA is available to test this call. The CDR3 consists of 15 residues.

The chain carries TRBV6-5 and TRBJ1-1; TCRdb names TRBD1, which stays unverified in the absence of DNA. The CDR3 runs to 14 residues. Germline V CDR1 and CDR2: MNHEY, SVGAGI. CDR3 loop: CASSSKVPGTEAFF.

This chain connects TRBV6-1 to TRBJ1-5. Germline-derived CDR1 and CDR2 are MNHNS and SASEGT. This CDR3 comprises 17 residues. This chain's CDR3 is CASRGRPTPYSNQPQHF.

The V and J genes are TRBV20-1 and TRBJ2-1; with no DNA, the TCRdb D assignment of TRBD2 cannot be verified. This CDR3 is built from 16 residues. Germline V gives CDR1 DFQATT, CDR2 SNEGSKA (reference sequence). The CDR3 loop reads CSARERGGVTYNEQFF.

V gene TRBV7-2 combines with J gene TRBJ2-7; lacking DNA, the TRBD1 call made by TCRdb goes unchecked. CDR1 is SGHTA and CDR2 is FQGNSA in the germline V gene. This CDR3 spans 16 amino acids. CDR3 sequence reads: CASSLGPGGVVYEQYF.

The chain joins TRBV3-1 to TRBJ2-4; the TRBD1 assignment by TCRdb is unverifiable without DNA. CDR1 LGHDT and CDR2 YNNKEL come from the germline V gene (reference sequence). The CDR3 contains 16 residues. The CDR3 loop is CASSPGQGSAKNIQYF.

This chain uses TRBV2 with TRBJ2-5; the TCRdb D gene call, TRBD1, has no DNA to confirm it. CDR1 SNHLY and CDR2 FYNNEI come from the germline V gene. The CDR3 sequence is 13 residues long. This CDR3 reads CASRGTGAETQYF.

The chain carries TRBV6-1 and TRBJ1-1; TCRdb lists TRBD1, though no DNA is available to test this call. Germline lookup yields CDR1 MNHNS and CDR2 SASEGT. The length of the CDR3 is 15 residues. This CDR3 reads CASSRLGRGDTEAFF.

This chain joins TRBV5-5 and TRBJ2-5; TCRdb gives TRBD1 as the D gene, but with no DNA this cannot be confirmed. CDR1 is SGHKS and CDR2 is YYEKEE in the germline V gene (reference sequence). CDR3 length: 15 amino acids. The CDR3 here is CASSGAGHLQETQYF.

The CDR3 sequence: CASSIEYTLNTEAFF. The chain employs TRBV19 and TRBJ1-1. The CDR3 extends over 15 amino acids. In germline, CDR1 is LNHDA, CDR2 SQIVND (reference sequence).

V usage is TRBV18 and J usage is TRBJ2-1. The CDR3 contains 16 residues. The germline gives CDR1 KGHSH, CDR2 LQKENI. The CDR3 loop reads CASSPSVGDLSVEQFF.

CDR3 in amino acids: CASSQVSGDYGYTF. J is TRBJ1-2 and V is TRBV4-1; without DNA, the TCRdb call of TRBD1 cannot be checked. The CDR3 contains 14 residues. Germline CDR1 is MGHRA and CDR2 is YSYEKL.

CDR3 region: CASSLAGTALLQQYF. The chain employs TRBV7-8 and TRBJ2-7; as DNA is missing, the TRBD1 call by TCRdb cannot be tested. The CDR3 extends over 15 amino acids. Germline loops: CDR1 SGHVS, CDR2 FQNEAQ.

The gene calls are TRBV2 and TRBJ2-3; absent DNA, TCRdb's TRBD2 call cannot be checked. The CDR3 totals 16 residues. CDR1 is SNHLY and CDR2 is FYNNEI in the germline V gene. The CDR3 region is CASSERLAGGVDTQYF.

V usage is TRBV29-1 and J usage is TRBJ2-5; with no DNA, the TCRdb D assignment of TRBD2 cannot be verified. The CDR3 contains 14 residues. Germline values: CDR1 SQVTM, CDR2 ANQGSEA. This CDR3 reads CSVVQGTSGETQYF.

The chain is built from TRBV5-1 and TRBJ2-7; TCRdb selects TRBD1, and the lack of DNA leaves this call unchecked. CDR3 size: 14 residues. In germline, CDR1 is SGHRS, CDR2 YFSETQ. CDR3: CASSGTGGWDEQYF.

The chain recombines TRBV5-1 with TRBJ2-3; TCRdb's D gene call, TRBD2, goes unchecked for lack of DNA. This CDR3 is built from 16 residues. Looked up from germline, CDR1 is SGHRS and CDR2 is YFSETQ. The CDR3 here is CASSQARGAHTDTQYF. The full variable domain, its missing parts supplied by reference TRBV5-1 and TRBJ2-3, is KAGVTQTPRYLIKTRGQQVTLSCSPISGHRSVSWYQQTPGQGLQFLFEYFSETQRNKGNFPGRFSGRQFSNSRSEMNVSTLELGDSALYLCASSQARGAHTDTQYFGPGTRLTVL.

The V and J genes are TRBV6-5 and TRBJ2-3. This CDR3 is 14 amino acids long. The germline CDR1 and CDR2 sequences are MNHEY and SVGAGI. Here the CDR3 reads CASSYSSLEDTQYF.

V and J are TRBV14 and TRBJ2-3; TCRdb outputs TRBD2, but without DNA this stays unchecked. CDR1 and CDR2 from the germline V gene are SGHDN and FVKESK. The CDR3 consists of 13 residues. The chain's CDR3 is CASSPLSSDTQYF.

The rearrangement uses TRBV5-6 and TRBJ2-5; TCRdb's assignment of TRBD1 cannot be checked, as there is no DNA. Germline V gives CDR1 SGHDT, CDR2 YYEEEE. This CDR3 is 13 amino acids long. CDR3 residues: CASTRTVRETQYF. The variable domain in full, completed from reference TRBV5-6 and TRBJ2-5, reads DAGVTQSPTHLIKTRGQQVTLRCSPKSGHDTVSWYQQALGQGPQFIFQYYEEEERQRGNFPDRFSGHQFPNYSSELNVNALLLGDSALYLCASTRTVRETQYFGPGTRLLVL.

The V gene is TRBV6-2 or TRBV6-3, the J gene TRBJ1-2; TCRdb names TRBD1, which stays unverified in the absence of DNA. Germline loops: CDR1 MNHEY, CDR2 SVGEGT. The CDR3 length is 13 residues. The CDR3 region is CASRRTGNYGYTF.

This chain uses TRBV3-1 with TRBJ2-3; the D gene TCRdb calls, TRBD2, cannot be checked with no DNA. Germline V CDR1 and CDR2: LGHDT, YNNKEL (reference sequence). The CDR3 extends over 18 amino acids. CDR3: CASSQVPGLAGARDTQYF.

The chain uses TRBV18 and TRBJ2-3; TCRdb picks TRBD1, but there is no DNA to check that call. CDR1 is KGHSH, CDR2 LQKENI, per germline. This CDR3 has 17 residues. CDR3 residues: CASSPWAPGTRADTQYF. Complete variable domain (other parts from reference TRBV18 and TRBJ2-3): NAGVMQNPRHLVRRRGQEARLRCSPMKGHSHVYWYRQLPEEGLKFMVYLQKENIIDESGMPKERFSAEFPKEGPSILRIQQVVRGDSAAYFCASSPWAPGTRADTQYFGPGTRLTVL.